Sequencing of this T cell receptor beta chain was carried out in a study of blood T cell repertoires in COVID-19 (dated by TCRdb to the early 2020s). With respect to the entire study: Samples covering the acute and convalescent phases of COVID-19 were provided by collaborators in the United States, Italy and Spain. The material from the prospective study consisted of cDNA or gDNA derived from T cells, B-cell-depleted T cells, or PBMCs. The samples were drawn from the first 160 participants of the ongoing ImmuneRACE study and from about 1,200 subjects provided by 6 global collaborators. Where available, HLA class I and class II types were obtained from metadata supplied by the sample provider rather than from assay-based typing. The sample metadata nearly always contained a de-identified subject ID, COVID-19 status, age in years and sex. The repertoires were made available in a free public database intended to serve as a resource for research on the immune response to SARS-CoV-2. Deeply sampled blood TCRbeta repertoires from subjects exposed to, actively infected with, or recovered from COVID-19 were included in the dataset. On the study overall, not on this receptor specifically: Clinical and demographic metadata were provided uncurated, with the amount varying by source and participant.

V is pared back by 2 bases and J by 0 bases, with 8 bases lying between the germline termini. The germline V gene specifies SGHDN as CDR1 and FVKESK as CDR2. From cysteine to phenylalanine, the CDR3 is 14 amino acids long. The kept DNA is CDR3 alone, 42 bases in frame from the first base. This clone was observed a few times. The clone's antigen remains unknown. The input lacks base qualities; no much larger clone sits a single base away. TCRbeta CDR3 regions were amplified from genomic DNA by means of the immunoSEQ Assay, a bias-controlled multiplex PCR. The study's processing was this. Within the assay, amplification of reference gene primers was used to estimate how many nucleated cells each sample contained. To quantify the absolute abundance of each unique TCRbeta CDR3 rearrangement, sequence reads were collapsed and filtered. For each sample, productive Simpson clonality was calculated as the square root of Simpson's diversity index over productive rearrangements. The table comes from immuneACCESS by way of TCRdb, which keeps in-frame sequences with V and J called. Part of the clones is missing from these tables; in studies checked, under half for an unresolved V gene and the rest for unknown reasons. V, J and clone size were drawn from that table, and D and trimming were deduced from the DNA. The sample includes some 240,000 clones, with roughly 75% observed a single time. 7.2% of the sample is held by the ten biggest clonotypes.

Collaborating institutions collected whole blood in K2EDTA tubes following their own protocols. For TCRbeta analysis, collaborators shipped samples in one of three forms: frozen whole blood, isolated PBMCs, or DNA extracted from either of those sample types. The TCR was taken from a woman aged 70-85 years with acute or convalescent COVID-19. The material sequenced was peripheral blood. The chain employs TRBV14 and TRBJ2-7; the D segment cannot be called with confidence. The CDR3 region reads CASSQLDGSYEQYF. The DNA sequence reads TGTGCCAGCAGCCAACTAGACGGCTCCTACGAGCAGTACTTC.